The T cell receptor (beta chain) under discussion was sequenced for a study of early T cells in non-severe SARS-CoV-2 infection. Background on the study: Chains stayed unpaired after sequencing of bulk RNA from unsorted whole blood.

Study results and caveats: Matches to VDJdb favored anti-spike CD8 responses and missed private and CD4 specificities.

Individual cDNA molecules received unique molecular identifiers during library preparation. TCRdb fed the 5' RACE reads into MiXCR, producing one record per CDR3 protein. Of approximately 46,000 distinct CDR3 sequences in the sample, roughly 9.3% were seen once. Per the germline V gene, CDR1 is DFQATT and CDR2 is SNEGSKA (reference sequence). V shed 2 bases, J shed 6 bases, and the junction held 3 bases outside the gene matches. The CDR3 is 14 residues long. This clonotype was detected many times. The antigen is undetermined. The receptor comes from an adult who was a healthcare worker with PCR-confirmed SARS-CoV-2 infection or an uninfected control (not recorded which). The sequenced sample was whole blood. This rearrangement joins TRBV20-1 to TRBJ2-2; 10 nucleotides agree with TRBD2. The CDR3 is CSARILAGAGELFF. In DNA form, the CDR3 reads TGCAGTGCTAGAATCCTAGCGGGAGCCGGGGAGCTGTTTTTT.